This T cell receptor beta chain was found in a study of OX40 agonist ivuxolimab in advanced cancers. Across the study: Three individuals attained partial responses, comprising one hepatocellular carcinoma case and two cutaneous melanoma cases.

The CDR3 sequence is 14 residues long. V lost 1 base, J lost 9 bases, and 4 bases stayed unmatched. The germline CDR1 and CDR2 sequences are LNHDA and SQIVND (reference sequence). Libraries were prepared by immunoSEQ multiplex PCR; TCRdb keeps only in-frame clonotypes and omits some of them. This table holds tens of thousands of clones, 75% to 90% found once. The receptor was derived from an adult with an advanced solid tumor such as melanoma, head and neck, liver or kidney cancer. This sequence joins TRBV19 and TRBJ2-1; TRBD1 aligns across 9 bases. The sample was CD4+ or CD8+ T cells sorted from blood, taken in a trial of the OX40 agonist ivuxolimab. For the CDR3, the DNA is TGTGCCAGTAGTATAGGGACAGGGGAGACTGAGCAGTTCTTC. The encoded protein is CASSIGTGETEQFF.